The TCR beta chain under discussion was sequenced for a study of radiation and T cells in renal cell carcinoma. Study-level points and caveats: From baseline, blood top tumor clonotypes peaked at 2 weeks post-radiation. Baseline intratumoral clonotype presence is unknown without pretreatment biopsies.

As to time point: blood 4 weeks post-SBRT, at nephrectomy. As to treatment: 15 Gy SBRT to primary tumor, nephrectomy 4 weeks later. Radiation-treated patients gave blood at baseline, week 2 and week 4. Using immunoSEQ multiplex PCR, the repertoire was profiled, and TCRdb retains in-frame clones only, with some absent. The table lists 40,000 to 45,000 clones, 82% of them singletons. This clone has a single count. Its antigen is currently unknown. V dropped 0 bases and J dropped 6; count of bases not matched to a gene: 14. There are 19 residues in the CDR3. Germline V gives CDR1 LGHNA, CDR2 YSLEER. The chain recombines TRBV4-3 with TRBJ2-2; 9 bases agree with TRBD2. Material: blood, obtained from a patient whose treatment included radiotherapy and nephrectomy. The source of this sequence is a woman between 65 and 79 years old with renal cell carcinoma. The CDR3, as DNA: TGCGCCAGCAGCCAAGACCTCTGGGCGGGAGGGAAATCTTCCGGGGAGCTGTTTTTT. Its translation is CASSQDLWAGGKSSGELFF.